The 3 T cell receptor beta chains presented below share a single source sample, sequenced in a study of blood T cell repertoires in COVID-19. The repertoire was sequenced with immunoSEQ multiplex PCR; TCRdb's copy has only in-frame clones and lacks some. The sample shows 150,000 to 200,000 clones, about 85% of them seen only once. What was sequenced was peripheral blood. Every receptor here comes from a human donor with acute or convalescent COVID-19. The donor label of this sample is uncertain.

The rearrangement links TRBV19 to TRBJ2-2; D may be TRBD2 (5 bases). Trimming pared 6 bases from V and 5 bases from J, leaving 16 bases between. There are 15 residues in the CDR3. CDR1 and CDR2 from the germline V gene are LNHDA and SQIVND (reference sequence). CDR3 residues: CASRLVRGSTGELFF. The CDR3 DNA is TGTGCCAGTAGACTAGTTCGGGGTTCGACCGGGGAGCTGTTTTTT.

CDR3 in amino acids: CASSQDGVAEETQYF. The CDR3, as DNA: TGCGCCAGCAGCCAAGATGGAGTAGCGGAAGAGACCCAGTACTTC. The rearrangement joins TRBV4-1 to TRBJ2-5; TRBD2 might be the D (6 bases). The CDR3 loop spans 15 amino acids. Trimming removed 0 bases at V and 3 bases at J, with 11 bases between. From germline, CDR1 is MGHRA and CDR2 YSYEKL.

The genes are TRBV18 and TRBJ2-7, with 8 positions matching TRBD1. CDR1 and CDR2 from the germline V gene are KGHSH and LQKENI. The CDR3 is 13 amino acids. Trimming at V came to 5 bases and at J to 6 bases, leaving 6 bases not matched to a gene. In nucleotides, the CDR3 is TGTGCCAGCTCAACCCGGACAGGGTTCGAGCAGTACTTC. It translates to CASSTRTGFEQYF.